This TCR beta chain was sequenced during a study of T cell repertoires in cytomegalovirus infection. Study overall: TCR beta signatures that were public indicated CMV infection and matching HLA type. Study-wide results and caveats: The ex vivo response showed dominance by HLA-C-restricted CMV-specific TCR beta clonotypes.

TCRdb reprocessed the reads via MiXCR and lists one record per CDR3 protein. The top ten clones hold around 25% of a sample with fewer than 550,000 distinct CDR3 sequences, 16% of them seen once. A note on this clonotype: As yet, its antigen is unknown.

CDR1 and CDR2 from the germline V gene are LGHDT and YNNKEL (reference sequence). V was shortened by 4 bases and J by 5 bases, with 14 bases between the two germline ends. This CDR3 has 14 amino acids. Sequencing was performed on CD8+ T cells from PBMCs. The sequence came from a human donor in good health (CMV status not recorded). Some clones in this sample may be carry-over from other donors' samples. This chain uses TRBV3-1 with TRBJ1-1; D is undetermined. The CDR3 protein is CASSPHGGWTEAFF. In DNA, the CDR3 is TGTGCCAGCAGCCCGCACGGAGGGTGGACTGAAGCTTTCTTT.